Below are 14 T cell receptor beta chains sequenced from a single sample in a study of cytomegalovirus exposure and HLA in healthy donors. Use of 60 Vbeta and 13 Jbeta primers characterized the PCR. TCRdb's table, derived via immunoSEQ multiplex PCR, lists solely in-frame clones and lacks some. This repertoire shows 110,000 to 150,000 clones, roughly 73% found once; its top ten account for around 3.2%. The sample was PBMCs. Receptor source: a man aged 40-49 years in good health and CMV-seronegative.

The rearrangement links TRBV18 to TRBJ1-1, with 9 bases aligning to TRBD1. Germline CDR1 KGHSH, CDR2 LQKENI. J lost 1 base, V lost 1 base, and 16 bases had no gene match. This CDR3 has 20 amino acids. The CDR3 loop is CASSPLNNLGQGRGNTEAFF. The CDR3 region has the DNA TGTGCCAGCTCACCACTTAATAATCTAGGACAGGGGCGGGGGAACACTGAAGCTTTCTTT.

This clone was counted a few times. The CDR3 protein is CASSELVTAEAFF. The DNA of the CDR3 is TGTGCCAGCAGTGAATTGGTCACTGCTGAAGCTTTCTTT. The gene calls are TRBV6-1 and TRBJ1-1, with D unresolved. Germline CDR1 MNHNS, CDR2 SASEGT. The CDR3 extends over 13 amino acids. Trimming shortened V by 2 bases and J by 6 bases, and 10 bases separated the two germline ends.

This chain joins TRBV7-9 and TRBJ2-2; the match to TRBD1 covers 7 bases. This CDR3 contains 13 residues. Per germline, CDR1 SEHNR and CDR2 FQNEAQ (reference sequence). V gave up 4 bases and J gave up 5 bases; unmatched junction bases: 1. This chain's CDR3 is CASSSTGTGELFF. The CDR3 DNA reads TGTGCCAGCAGCTCGACAGGGACCGGGGAGCTGTTTTTT.

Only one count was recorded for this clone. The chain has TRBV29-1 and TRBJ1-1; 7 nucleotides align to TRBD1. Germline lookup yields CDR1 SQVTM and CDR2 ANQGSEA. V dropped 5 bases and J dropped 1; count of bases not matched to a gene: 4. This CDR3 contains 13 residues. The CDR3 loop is CSVWAGGNTEAFF. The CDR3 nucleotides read TGCAGCGTTTGGGCAGGGGGGAACACTGAAGCTTTCTTT.

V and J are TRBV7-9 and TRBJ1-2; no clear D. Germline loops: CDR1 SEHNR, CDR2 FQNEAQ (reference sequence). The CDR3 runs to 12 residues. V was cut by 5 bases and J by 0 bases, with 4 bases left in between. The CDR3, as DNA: TGTGCCAGCAGCACTTCTAACTATGGCTACACCTTC. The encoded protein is CASSTSNYGYTF.

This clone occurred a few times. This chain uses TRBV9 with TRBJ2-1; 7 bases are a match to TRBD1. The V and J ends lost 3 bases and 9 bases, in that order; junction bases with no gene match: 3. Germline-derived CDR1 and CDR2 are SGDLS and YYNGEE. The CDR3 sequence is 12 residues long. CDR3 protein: CASSGQGVEQFF. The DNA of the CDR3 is TGTGCCAGCAGCGGACAGGGTGTTGAGCAGTTCTTC.

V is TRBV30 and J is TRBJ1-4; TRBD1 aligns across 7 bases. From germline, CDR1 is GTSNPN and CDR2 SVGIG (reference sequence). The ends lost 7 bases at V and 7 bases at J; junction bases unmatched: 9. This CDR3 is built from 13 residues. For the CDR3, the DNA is TGTGCCTTCCAGGGGGATAGGAGTGAAAAACTGTTTTTT. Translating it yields CAFQGDRSEKLFF.

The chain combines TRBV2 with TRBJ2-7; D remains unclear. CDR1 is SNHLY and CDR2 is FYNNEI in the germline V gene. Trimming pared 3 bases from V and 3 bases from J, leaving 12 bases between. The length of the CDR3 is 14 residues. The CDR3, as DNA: TGTGCCAGCAGTGAGAGGAGAATAAGCTACGAGCAGTACTTC. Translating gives CASSERRISYEQYF.

CDR3 DNA sequence: TGTGCCAGCAGCTTAGAGCAGGGGGAAGGTAACACTGAAGCTTTCTTT. Its translation is CASSLEQGEGNTEAFF. The rearrangement uses TRBV7-8 and TRBJ1-1, with 7 bases lining up with TRBD1. Per germline, CDR1 SGHVS and CDR2 FQNEAQ. The CDR3 has 16 amino acids. V was clipped by 1 base and J by 2 bases; unmatched bases: 7.

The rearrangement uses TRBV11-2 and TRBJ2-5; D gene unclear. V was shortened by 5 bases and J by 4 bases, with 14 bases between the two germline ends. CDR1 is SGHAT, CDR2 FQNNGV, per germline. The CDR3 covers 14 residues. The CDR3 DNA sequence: TGTGCCAGCAGCCCTCCCGAAGTGCGAGAGACCCAGTACTTC. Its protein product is CASSPPEVRETQYF.

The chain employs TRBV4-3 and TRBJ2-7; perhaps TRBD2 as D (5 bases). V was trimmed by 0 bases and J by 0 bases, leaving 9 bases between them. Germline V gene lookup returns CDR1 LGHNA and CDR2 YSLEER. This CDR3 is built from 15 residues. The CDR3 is CASSQDPEGSYEQYF. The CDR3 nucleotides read TGCGCCAGCAGCCAAGATCCCGAGGGCTCCTACGAGCAGTACTTC.

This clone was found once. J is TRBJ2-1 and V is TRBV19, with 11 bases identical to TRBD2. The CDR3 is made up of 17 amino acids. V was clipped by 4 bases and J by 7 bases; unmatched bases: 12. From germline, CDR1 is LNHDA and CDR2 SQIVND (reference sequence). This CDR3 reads CASSSQTSGVRINEQFF. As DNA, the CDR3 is TGTGCCAGTAGTAGTCAGACTAGCGGGGTGCGTATTAATGAGCAGTTCTTC.

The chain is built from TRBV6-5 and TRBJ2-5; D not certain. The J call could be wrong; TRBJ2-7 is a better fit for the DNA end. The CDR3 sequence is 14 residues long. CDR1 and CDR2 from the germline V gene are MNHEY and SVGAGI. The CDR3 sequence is CASSPDTFSYEQYF. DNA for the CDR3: TGTGCCAGCAGTCCCGACACCTTTTCCTACGAGCAGTACTTC.

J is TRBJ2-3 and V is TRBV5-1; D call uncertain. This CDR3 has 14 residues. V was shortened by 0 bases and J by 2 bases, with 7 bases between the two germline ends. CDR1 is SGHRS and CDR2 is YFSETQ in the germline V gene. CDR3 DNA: TGCGCCAGCAGCTTGGGGGCCCTCACAGATACGCAGTATTTT. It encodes CASSLGALTDTQYF.